These 2 T cell receptor beta chains were all obtained from the same sample, sequenced in a study of cytomegalovirus exposure and HLA in healthy donors (dated by TCRdb to the late 2010s). Library generation was performed with the immunoSEQ multiplex PCR assay. For the multiplex PCR, a mixture combining 60 forward primers for TCR Vbeta segments and 13 reverse primers for TCR Jbeta segments was used. This is the immuneACCESS table as TCRdb keeps it, with only in-frame sequences that have V and J called. A part of the clones is gone; compared with another copy, unresolved V genes explain less than half, and the rest is unexplained. The sample profile shows about 130,000 clones; approximately 84% of them were found once. The ten top clones hold 2.7% of the sample. The specimen sequenced was PBMCs. The receptor source for this set is a boy between 2 and 10 years old in good health and CMV-seronegative.

The chain carries TRBV15 and TRBJ2-5; 7 positions agree with TRBD1. In germline, CDR1 is LNHNV, CDR2 YYDKDF (reference sequence). This CDR3 comprises 16 residues. The J segment lost 7 bases and the V segment lost 1 base, leaving 12 bases of the junction unmatched. The CDR3 protein is CATSRGSGGYQRTQYF. CDR3 coding DNA: TGTGCCACCAGCAGAGGATCAGGGGGATATCAAAGGACCCAGTACTTC.

This chain connects TRBV30 to TRBJ2-7; 10 bases align to TRBD1. CDR3 size: 14 residues. J lost 3 bases, V lost 3 bases, and 5 bases had no gene match. Per the germline V gene, CDR1 is GTSNPN and CDR2 is SVGIG (reference sequence). This chain's CDR3 is CAWSKDRGDYEQYF. The CDR3 nucleotides read TGTGCCTGGAGCAAGGACAGGGGGGACTACGAGCAGTACTTC. The entire variable domain, with the rest obtained from reference TRBV30 and TRBJ2-7, is as follows: SQTIHQWPATLVQPVGSPLSLECTVEGTSNPNLYWYRQAAGRGLQLLFYSVGIGQISSEVPQNLSASRPQDRQFILSSKKLLLSDSGFYLCAWSKDRGDYEQYFGPGTRLTVT.